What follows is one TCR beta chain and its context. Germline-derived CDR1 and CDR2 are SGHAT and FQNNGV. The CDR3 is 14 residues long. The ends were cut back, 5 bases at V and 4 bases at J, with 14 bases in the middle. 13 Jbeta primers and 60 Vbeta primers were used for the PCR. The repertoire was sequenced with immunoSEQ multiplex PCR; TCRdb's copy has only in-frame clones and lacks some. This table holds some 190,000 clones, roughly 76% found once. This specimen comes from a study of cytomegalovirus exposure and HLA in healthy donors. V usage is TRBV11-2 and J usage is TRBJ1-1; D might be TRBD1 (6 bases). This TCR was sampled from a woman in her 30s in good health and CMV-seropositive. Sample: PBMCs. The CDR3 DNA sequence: TGTGCCAGCAGCGCCATCAGGGGATCCACTGAAGCTTTCTTT. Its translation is CASSAIRGSTEAFF. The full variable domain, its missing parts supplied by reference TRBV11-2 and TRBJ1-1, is EAGVAQSPRYKIIEKRQSVAFWCNPISGHATLYWYQQILGQGPKLLIQFQNNGVVDDSQLPKDRFSAERLKGVDSTLKIQPAKLEDSAVYLCASSAIRGSTEAFFGQGTRLTVV.